This record looks at one T cell receptor (beta chain) sequence and its context. Sequencing used immunoSEQ multiplex PCR; TCRdb keeps in-frame clones, though not all of them. The sample gives some 32,000 clones, more than 65% of which show up once; approximately 28% is in the top ten. The data were taken from a study of PD-L1 blockade in urothelial cancer. V was pared by 3 bases and J by 4 bases, with 4 bases of the junction left unmatched. The germline gives CDR1 SGHRS, CDR2 YFSETQ. The CDR3 spans 15 residues. This TCR was recovered from a man aged 60 to 75 with urothelial cancer. Here the sequenced sample was PBMCs, taken around atezolizumab (anti-PD-L1) treatment. V usage is TRBV5-1 and J usage is TRBJ2-2, with TRBD1 matching over 9 bases. CDR3 region: CASSSGQGSTGELFF. The DNA for the CDR3 is TGCGCCAGCAGCTCGGGACAGGGATCCACCGGGGAGCTGTTTTTT.